Following are 5 T cell receptor beta chains from one sample sequenced in a study of cytomegalovirus exposure and HLA in healthy donors. The primer mix had 60 Vbeta and 13 Jbeta primers. Clones were sequenced by immunoSEQ multiplex PCR, and TCRdb holds only the in-frame ones, with some missing. The data show roughly 290,000 clones, 80% seen once. The sequencing sample was made of PBMCs. These receptors were obtained from a girl aged 2 to 9 in good health and CMV-seronegative.

The chain couples TRBV4-1 to TRBJ2-1; a possible D gene is TRBD1 (8 bases). Germline CDR1 is MGHRA and CDR2 is YSYEKL. Between the trimmed V and J ends, which lost 6 bases and 9 bases, there was a span of 15 bases. This CDR3 is built from 13 residues. The CDR3 bases are TGCGCCAGCAGACAGGGGGGGTCCACTGAGCAGTTCTTC. It yields the protein CASRQGGSTEQFF.

This clone was counted a few times. This chain connects TRBV6-6 to TRBJ1-2; TRBD1 agrees at 9 bases. In germline, CDR1 is MNHNY, CDR2 SVGAGI (reference sequence). This CDR3 region has 14 residues. V dropped 5 bases and J dropped 2; count of bases not matched to a gene: 3. DNA of the CDR3: TGTGCCAGCAGTGAGGGACAGGGAAACTATGGCTACACCTTC. Translation gives CASSEGQGNYGYTF.

This clone showed up just once. This sequence joins TRBV28 and TRBJ2-2, with unresolved D. V lost 6 bases to trimming and J lost 2 bases, with 4 bases between them. The CDR3 is made up of 12 amino acids. Per germline, CDR1 MDHEN and CDR2 SYDVKM. Here the CDR3 DNA reads TGTGCCAGCAGGACTAACACCGGGGAGCTGTTTTTT. Its protein is CASRTNTGELFF. Based on the CDR3 plus reference TRBV28 and TRBJ2-2, the full variable domain is DVKVTQSSRYLVKRTGEKVFLECVQDMDHENMFWYRQDPGLGLRLIYFSYDVKMKEKGDIPEGYSVSREKKERFSLILESASTNQTSMYLCASRTNTGELFFGEGSRLTVL.

This clone was seen once. J is TRBJ2-7 and V is TRBV9; maybe TRBD2 (6 bases). The CDR3 has 14 residues. CDR1 and CDR2 (germline): SGDLS, YYNGEE. The V and J ends lost 4 bases and 5 bases respectively, with 16 bases between them. In nucleotides, the CDR3 is TGTGCCAGCAGCCTGGGGGGTGCTCAGAACGAGCAGTACTTC. Translation: CASSLGGAQNEQYF.

The genes are TRBV28 and TRBJ2-7, with 8 nucleotides matching TRBD1. The germline gives CDR1 MDHEN, CDR2 SYDVKM. This CDR3 comprises 14 residues. With 5 bases clipped from V and 2 bases from J, the junction kept 5 bases outside the gene matches. The CDR3 DNA reads as TGTGCCAGCAGTCCTGGGACAGGACCCTACGAGCAGTACTTC. It translates to CASSPGTGPYEQYF.